The 29 T cell receptor beta chains given below trace back to one sample, sequenced in a study of Graves' ophthalmopathy and Graves' hyperthyroidism. Researchers took RNA transcripts and amplified TCR beta CDR3 regions from them. First-round RT-PCR employed HTBI primers, with a second-round multiplex PCR after it. Each CDR3 protein gets one entry after TCRdb re-called the multiplex PCR reads with MiXCR. The data contain about 340,000 distinct CDR3 sequences, 17% of them singletons. Sequenced: peripheral blood. These receptors were obtained from an adult man with Graves' ophthalmopathy.

There are many counts of this clonotype. The chain is built from TRBV5-1 and TRBJ1-1, with a weak D call TRBD1 (5 bases). The germline V gene has CDR1 SGHRS and CDR2 YFSETQ. The CDR3 sequence is 14 residues long. V lost 3 bases, J lost 3 bases, and 12 bases lay in between. CDR3 DNA: TGCGCCAGCAGCTCCTGGCGGGGGGACACTGAAGCTTTCTTT. As protein: CASSSWRGDTEAFF.

This clonotype was seen many times. The chain combines TRBV2 with TRBJ1-6, with a tentative D call TRBD1 (6 bases). V lost 6 bases, J lost 14 bases, and 17 bases lay in between. This CDR3 is built from 13 residues. Germline assignment: CDR1 SNHLY and CDR2 FYNNEI. This chain's CDR3 is CASSREQGGTLHF. CDR3 in DNA: TGTGCCAGCAGCAGAGAACAGGGAGGAACCCTCCACTTT. Variable domain in full (rest from reference TRBV2 and TRBJ1-6): EPEVTQTPSHQVTQMGQEVILRCVPISNHLYFYWYRQILGQKVEFLVSFYNNEISEKSEIFDDQFSVERPDGSNFTLKIRSTKLEDSAMYFCASSREQGGTLHFGNGTRLTVT.

This CDR3 is CASCPGQVNQPQHF. Written as DNA, the CDR3 is TGTGCCAGCTGTCCGGGACAAGTAAATCAGCCCCAGCATTTT. V gene TRBV6-1 combines with J gene TRBJ1-5, with a tentative D call TRBD1 (6 bases). Germline CDR1 reads MNHNS; CDR2 reads SASEGT. Trimming shortened V by 8 bases and J by 4 bases, and 15 bases separated the two germline ends. The CDR3 extends over 14 amino acids.

This clonotype was counted at least ten times. J is TRBJ1-1 and V is TRBV11-2, with unresolved D. The germline V gene has CDR1 SGHAT and CDR2 FQNNGV. The CDR3 extends over 14 amino acids. With 0 bases removed from V and 4 bases from J, the gap between germline ends came to 9 bases. CDR3 loop: CASSLDGSGTEAFF. CDR3 coding DNA: TGTGCCAGCAGCTTAGATGGGTCCGGCACTGAAGCTTTCTTT.

Notes on this clonotype: The CDR3 carries no conserved terminal phenylalanine or tryptophan, so it likely arises from a read error. The chain recombines TRBV7-8 with TRBJ2-5, with 9 bases that match TRBD2. The CDR3 runs 15 residues. The germline gives CDR1 SGHVS, CDR2 FQNEAQ. V gave up 8 bases and J gave up 5 bases; unmatched junction bases: 12. The CDR3 protein is CASGPIVAGDETQYS. The CDR3 coding sequence is TGTGCCAGCGGTCCCATTGTAGCGGGAGATGAGACCCAGTACTCC.

The table lists this clonotype with many counts. The gene calls are TRBV7-2 and TRBJ2-5, with no clear D. This CDR3 contains 15 residues. Germline CDR1 and CDR2: SGHTA and FQGNSA. Trimming took off 4 bases at V and 1 base at J, with 13 bases between the two ends. The CDR3 DNA reads TGTGCCAGCAGCTACGTCGCACAGATCCAAGAGACCCAGTACTTC. Its protein product is CASSYVAQIQETQYF.

The table lists this clonotype with many counts. This rearrangement joins TRBV29-1 to TRBJ2-7; 8 nucleotides align to TRBD1. Germline trimming cut 1 base from V and 3 bases from J; bases unmatched to any gene: 11. This CDR3 region has 16 residues. CDR1 and CDR2 (germline): SQVTM, ANQGSEA. Written as DNA, the CDR3 is TGCAGCGTTGAAGTCCGGTGGGGGACAGGCCTCTACGAGCAGTACTTC. Translating gives CSVEVRWGTGLYEQYF.

This clonotype is a singleton in its sample. The V gene is TRBV6-1, the J gene TRBJ1-2; a possible D gene is TRBD1 (6 bases). Germline V gives CDR1 MNHNS, CDR2 SASEGT. Trimming shortened V by 6 bases and J by 8 bases, and 16 bases separated the two germline ends. The CDR3 spans 13 residues. The CDR3 DNA follows: TGTGCCAGCAGACGGGACAACTTTTTCGGCTACACCTTC. Translating gives CASRRDNFFGYTF.

This clonotype came up many times. The V and J genes are TRBV27 and TRBJ2-7, with D uncertain. Germline CDR1 reads MNHEY; CDR2 reads SMNVEV (reference sequence). The CDR3 is 13 amino acids. The V gene lost 3 bases and the J gene lost 2 bases, with 8 bases spanning the gap. CDR3 DNA: TGTGCCAGCAGTTTCGGCAAGACCTACGAGCAGTACTTC. Translated, it gives CASSFGKTYEQYF.

This clonotype was seen a handful of times. The V and J genes are TRBV20-1 and TRBJ2-5; 10 bases are a match to TRBD1. J was trimmed by 0 bases and V by 5 bases; bases with no gene match: 9. Germline CDR1 reads DFQATT; CDR2 reads SNEGSKA (reference sequence). There are 16 residues in the CDR3. CDR3 bases: TGCAGTGCTGTAATTCCGGGACAGGGGCACCAAGAGACCCAGTACTTC. Translating gives CSAVIPGQGHQETQYF.

This clonotype occurred once. V gene TRBV28 combines with J gene TRBJ2-7, with 7 nucleotides matching TRBD1. The germline CDR1 and CDR2 sequences are MDHEN and SYDVKM. The V segment lost 4 bases and the J segment 6 bases; nucleotides outside the gene matches: 9. The CDR3 is 14 amino acids. CDR3 amino acids: CASSSTRQGSEQYF. The CDR3 bases are TGTGCCAGCAGTTCAACTCGACAGGGATCCGAGCAGTACTTC.

This clonotype was found many times. This chain joins TRBV6-1 and TRBJ1-5; tentatively, D is TRBD1 (5 bases). The CDR3 is 14 amino acids. Trimming stripped 6 bases from V and 4 bases from J, with 13 bases between. Germline-derived CDR1 and CDR2 are MNHNS and SASEGT. In DNA, the CDR3 is TGTGCCAGCAGAGCGGGACCCCTTAATCAGCCCCAGCATTTT. It yields the protein CASRAGPLNQPQHF.

This clonotype occurred many times. The V and J genes are TRBV10-3 and TRBJ1-1; the match to TRBD1 covers 7 bases. Trimming cost V 7 bases and J 1 base; bases outside gene matches: 9. The CDR3 is 15 residues long. CDR1 is ENHRY, CDR2 SYGVKD, per germline. The CDR3 nucleotides read TGTGCCATCACCCGGACAGGACAACAGAACACTGAAGCTTTCTTT. It codes for CAITRTGQQNTEAFF.

The chain recombines TRBV10-3 with TRBJ1-5; 9 positions match TRBD1. V was pared by 6 bases and J by 7 bases, with 7 bases of the junction left unmatched. The length of the CDR3 is 14 residues. Germline V gene sequence: CDR1 ENHRY, CDR2 SYGVKD. DNA for the CDR3: TGTGCCATCAGCTGGACAGGGGACGGGCAGCCCCAGCATTTT. Protein product: CAISWTGDGQPQHF.

This clonotype was seen many times. The chain is built from TRBV20-1 and TRBJ2-7; 7 bases are shared with TRBD1. Germline V gene lookup returns CDR1 DFQATT and CDR2 SNEGSKA (reference sequence). The length of the CDR3 is 13 residues. V trimming: 2 bases; J trimming: 6 bases; junction bases outside the gene matches: 7. For the CDR3, the DNA is TGCAGTGCTAGACGGACAGGCGTTAGCGAGCAGTACTTC. Protein product: CSARRTGVSEQYF.

This clonotype has at least ten counts. The J gene is TRBJ2-2, the V gene TRBV7-3; D possibly corresponds to TRBD1 (5 bases). Germline CDR1 and CDR2: SGHTA and FQGTGA. The CDR3 contains 16 residues. Between the trimmed V and J ends, which lost 4 bases and 1 base, there was a span of 13 bases. The chain's CDR3 is CASSSLGPGNTGELFF. In DNA form, the CDR3 reads TGTGCCAGCAGCTCCCTGGGGCCCGGGAACACCGGGGAGCTGTTTTTT.

This clonotype was detected ten times or more. CDR3 coding DNA: TGTGCCAGCAGCCCTGGACAGGCAACTAATGAAAAACTGTTTTTT. Protein product: CASSPGQATNEKLFF. The J gene is TRBJ1-4, the V gene TRBV9; 7 bases line up with TRBD1. Germline CDR1 is SGDLS and CDR2 is YYNGEE. The CDR3 consists of 15 residues. V lost 4 bases and J lost 0; bases outside the gene matches: 3.

The table lists this clonotype with many counts. The chain links TRBV30 to TRBJ2-7; unclear D gene. Per the germline V gene, CDR1 is GTSNPN and CDR2 is SVGIG (reference sequence). V was clipped by 0 bases and J by 1 base, with 10 bases between them. The CDR3 has 14 residues. In DNA, the CDR3 is TGTGCCTGGAGTGTAGCCCCAAATTCCTACGAGCAGTACTTC. Its protein product is CAWSVAPNSYEQYF.

This clonotype came up many times. This chain connects TRBV11-1 to TRBJ2-7; possible D gene TRBD1, 6 bases. V lost 5 bases and J lost 2, with 13 bases in between. The CDR3 totals 14 residues. Germline loops: CDR1 SGHAT, CDR2 FQDESV (reference sequence). In DNA, the CDR3 is TGTGCCAGCAGCCTAGACAGGAAAGCCTACGAGCAGTACTTC. This sequence encodes CASSLDRKAYEQYF.

There are many counts of this clonotype. The CDR3: CASSESQGGHTEAFF. The CDR3, as DNA: TGTGCCAGCAGTGAATCACAGGGTGGGCACACTGAAGCTTTCTTT. The gene calls are TRBV6-1 and TRBJ1-1, with D tentatively TRBD1 (6 bases). Germline loops: CDR1 MNHNS, CDR2 SASEGT. The CDR3 covers 15 residues. V was pared by 2 bases and J by 3 bases, with 13 bases between.

This clonotype was observed at least ten times. The rearrangement joins TRBV5-1 to TRBJ2-2; 7 bases are shared with TRBD1. The germline V gene has CDR1 SGHRS and CDR2 YFSETQ. Trimming cost V 6 bases and J 4 bases; bases outside gene matches: 9. This CDR3 region has 15 residues. As DNA, the CDR3 is TGCGCCAGCACACAGGGGTATGATACCACCGGGGAGCTGTTTTTT. Translation: CASTQGYDTTGELFF.

This clonotype was seen ten or more times. V and J are TRBV10-3 and TRBJ2-7; TRBD1 matches at 7 bases. J lost 3 bases, V lost 3 bases, and 5 bases had no gene match. The CDR3 has 14 amino acids. Germline V CDR1 and CDR2: ENHRY, SYGVKD. The CDR3 protein is CAISDRDRNYEQYF. CDR3 bases: TGTGCCATCAGTGACCGGGACAGAAACTACGAGCAGTACTTC.

Many counts were recorded for this clonotype. Germline and junction disagree at one end, which may indicate a read error. V is TRBV27 and J is TRBJ2-7; TRBD1 or TRBD2 may be the D gene (5 bases each). The germline gives CDR1 MNHEY, CDR2 SMNVEV (reference sequence). The CDR3 totals 14 residues. The CDR3 sequence is CASSLVVGSGQPSF. For the CDR3, the DNA is TGTGCCAGCAGTTTGGTCGTGGGTTCGGGGCAACCTAGCTTC.

The chain combines TRBV7-3 with TRBJ2-2; a possible D gene is TRBD2 (5 bases). Between the trimmed V and J ends, which lost 7 bases and 0 bases, there was a span of 18 bases. The CDR3 consists of 17 residues. Germline V gives CDR1 SGHTA, CDR2 FQGTGA. CDR3 region: CASNPTLIGANTGELFF. CDR3 bases: TGTGCCAGCAACCCGACTCTTATCGGGGCGAACACCGGGGAGCTGTTTTTT.

Many counts were recorded for this clonotype. V is TRBV7-8 and J is TRBJ1-2, with D possibly being TRBD1 (5 bases). Trimming cost V 5 bases and J 7 bases, with 11 bases left between them. This CDR3 contains 12 residues. Looked up from germline, CDR1 is SGHVS and CDR2 is FQNEAQ. The CDR3 nucleotides are TGTGCCAGCAGCCCCCGGGACGCTGGCTACACCTTC. This codes for CASSPRDAGYTF.

Many counts were recorded for this clonotype. This rearrangement joins TRBV5-1 to TRBJ2-7; no clear D. The CDR3 loop spans 15 amino acids. Germline values: CDR1 SGHRS, CDR2 YFSETQ. V dropped 0 bases and J dropped 4 bases, with 14 bases sitting between them. This CDR3 is CASSLASEAVYEQYF. CDR3 DNA sequence: TGCGCCAGCAGCTTGGCCTCAGAGGCTGTGTACGAGCAGTACTTC.

This chain connects TRBV7-2 to TRBJ2-7; TRBD1 matches 7 bases. The CDR3 is 16 amino acids. With 1 base clipped from V and 1 base from J, the junction kept 7 bases outside the gene matches. Germline values: CDR1 SGHTA, CDR2 FQGNSA. In DNA, the CDR3 is TGTGCCAGCAGCTTAGGGCTCCCAGGGGGTTCCTACGAGCAGTACTTC. Its protein product is CASSLGLPGGSYEQYF.

This clonotype was seen many times. V is TRBV28 and J is TRBJ1-1, with 7 bases fitting TRBD1. The CDR3 is 16 amino acids. CDR1 is MDHEN, CDR2 SYDVKM, per germline. V shed 7 bases and J 2 bases; nucleotides not matched to a gene: 13. The CDR3 bases are TGTGCCAGCACCAACGTTGAAGGGGGCGGAAACACTGAAGCTTTCTTT. Encoded protein: CASTNVEGGGNTEAFF.

This clonotype was found many times. The CDR3 region has the DNA TGTGCCAGCAGCCAGAAGAAGGGGGGCAGAGAGACCCAGTACTTC. This translates into CASSQKKGGRETQYF. The V call is TRBV3-1, the J call TRBJ2-5, with D perhaps assigned TRBD1 or TRBD2 (6 bases each). The CDR3 extends over 15 amino acids. Germline-derived CDR1 and CDR2 are LGHDT and YNNKEL (reference sequence). The V end was cut by 3 bases, the J end by 4 bases, with 15 bases between.